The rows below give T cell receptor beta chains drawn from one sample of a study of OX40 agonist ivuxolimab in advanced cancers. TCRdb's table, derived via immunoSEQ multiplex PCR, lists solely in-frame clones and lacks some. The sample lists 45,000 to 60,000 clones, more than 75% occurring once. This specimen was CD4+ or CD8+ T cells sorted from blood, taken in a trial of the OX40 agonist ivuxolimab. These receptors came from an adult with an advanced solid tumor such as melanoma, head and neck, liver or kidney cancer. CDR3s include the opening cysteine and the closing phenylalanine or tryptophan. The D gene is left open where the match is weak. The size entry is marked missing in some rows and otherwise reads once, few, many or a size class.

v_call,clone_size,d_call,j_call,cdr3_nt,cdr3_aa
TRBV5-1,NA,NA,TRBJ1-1,TGCGCCAGCAGCCCTTGGGGAGGGGAAGGTACTGAAGCTTTCTTT,CASSPWGGEGTEAFF
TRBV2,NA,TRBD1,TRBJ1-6,TGTGCCACCCGGGGGACAGGGTTTAGCTCACCCCTCCACTTT,CATRGTGFSSPLHF
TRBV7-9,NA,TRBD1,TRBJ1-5,TGTGCCAGCAGCTCCTGGACAGGGTTTGGAAGCAATCAGCCCCAGCATTTT,CASSSWTGFGSNQPQHF
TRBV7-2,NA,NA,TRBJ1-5,TGTGCCAGCAGCCCGAGTTTAGGGTGGAATCAGCCCCAGCATTTT,CASSPSLGWNQPQHF
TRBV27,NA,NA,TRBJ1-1,TGTGCCAGCAGTTTTTCGAACAAGAACACTGAAGCTTTCTTT,CASSFSNKNTEAFF
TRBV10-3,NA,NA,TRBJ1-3,TGTGCCATCAAACCCTTACCGGGACAAGAAGACTCTGGAAACACCATATATTTT,CAIKPLPGQEDSGNTIYF
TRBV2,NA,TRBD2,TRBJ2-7,TGTGCCAGCAGTGAATGGGTAGCGGGGGGCGGGTACGAGCAGTACTTC,CASSEWVAGGGYEQYF
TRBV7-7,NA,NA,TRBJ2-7,TGTGCCAGCAGCCCCACCCCGGCCCCTATGAGGGAGCAGTACTTC,CASSPTPAPMREQYF
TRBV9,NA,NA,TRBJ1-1,TGTGCCAGCAGCGTAGATGGGCGGATTAGAATGAACACTGAAGCTTTCTTT,CASSVDGRIRMNTEAFF
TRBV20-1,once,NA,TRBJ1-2,TGCAGTGCCTCTGGCTACACCTTC,CSASGYTF
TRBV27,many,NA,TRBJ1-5,TGTGCCAGCAGTCTCGGAAGGAACCAGCCCCAGCATTTT,CASSLGRNQPQHF
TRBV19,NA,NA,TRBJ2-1,TGTGCCAGTAGAGTGGGGGGGGCCTCCTACAATGAGCAGTTCTTC,CASRVGGASYNEQFF
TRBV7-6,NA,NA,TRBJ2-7,TGTGCCAGCAGCTTATCGGGACTTGGTTCCTACGAGCAGTACTTC,CASSLSGLGSYEQYF
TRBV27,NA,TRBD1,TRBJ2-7,TGTGCCAGCAGTTTAGACAGGGGAACCTCCTACGAGCAGTACTTC,CASSLDRGTSYEQYF
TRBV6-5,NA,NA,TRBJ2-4,TGTGCCAGCAGAGTGGGTGACATTCAGTACTTC,CASRVGDIQYF
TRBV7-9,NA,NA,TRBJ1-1,TGTGCCAGCACCCACGCGGGGCTGAGGACTGAAGCTTTCTTT,CASTHAGLRTEAFF
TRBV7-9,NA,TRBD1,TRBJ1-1,TGTGCCAGCAGCCTTCAACAGGGGGCGCGCACTGAAGCTTTCTTT,CASSLQQGARTEAFF
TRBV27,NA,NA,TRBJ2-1,TGTGCCAGCAGTTTATCCTTGGATCCCTACAATGAGCAGTTCTTC,CASSLSLDPYNEQFF
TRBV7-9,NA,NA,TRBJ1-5,TGTGCCAGCAGCCCGGCCGCAGGTCAGCCCCAGCATTTT,CASSPAAGQPQHF